This T cell receptor (beta chain) was identified in a study of shared clonotypes between healthy human individuals (dated by TCRdb to about 2020). For context, the study as a whole: A few men and a couple of women, aged 18 to 49 years, made up the cohort. To estimate repertoire size and how much clonotype sharing occurs between individuals, the study deeply sequenced the blood TCR repertoires of five or six healthy adults. Leukapheresis yielded between about 0.85 and 10 billion PBMCs per donor. For each donor, three plates each were used for CD4 naive and CD4 memory, two plates were used for CD8 naive, and one plate was used for CD8 memory. Different laboratories and diverse techniques were used to prepare libraries and sequence TCR repertoires, to increase sequencing depth and limit assay-specific biases. On the study overall, not on this receptor specifically: Naive subsets generally had larger estimated clonotype richness than memory subsets did. Rarefaction of sorted-subset datasets indicated incomplete sequencing despite the large sequencing depth. Compared with non-shared clonotypes, the clonotypes found in all four sorted-subset donors had higher generation probabilities. Because the study included only a small number of donors, the genetic and exposure-history diversity represented was limited. Across a few donors, about 4.5% of naive CD4, 3.5% of naive CD8, under 2.5% of memory CD4, and about 0.4% of memory CD8 clonotypes were shared. Pairwise subsampling led to the expectation that sequencing depth would affect the degree of clonotype sharing among donors. Only blood was sampled, and tissue TCR repertoires likely differ from those in blood.

CD8 naive samples were obtained by positive selection for CCR7 among CD45RO-negative cells, yielding a CD45RA+CCR7+ population from which TemRA cells were excluded. Donors were healthy HIV-negative adults with no recently reported acute infections or vaccinations. Only Caucasian adults living in Nashville, Tennessee, USA were represented among the donors. Blood was collected by leukapheresis, and PBMCs were isolated by Ficoll-Histopaque density gradient centrifugation and then cryopreserved in liquid nitrogen vapor phase. Analytical flow cytometry was used to check the purity and quantity of every magnetically sorted T cell population. Each sorted fraction had its genomic DNA isolated and then quantified by UV absorbance on a Nanodrop 2000c. Concerning this clone: There is no known antigen for this receptor. One base away there is no much larger clone; base qualities are not given.

Using the deep immunoSEQ assay, multiplex PCR amplified TCR CDR3 regions from genomic DNA. For each cell subset, the extracted genomic DNA was distributed evenly across all wells of several immunoSEQ 96-well plates, and each plate served as one replicate. For sorted subsets, 150 to 200 ng genomic DNA, equal to 30,000 or so T cell genomes, was loaded into each replicate PCR. Purified libraries were quantified with a Qubit 3.0 fluorometer, sized on a Bioanalyzer 2100, and re-quantified with the KAPA Library Quantification kit. Each immunoSEQ 96-well plate was sequenced on its own single-read 150-cycle Illumina NextSeq 550 flow cell. Regarding the original processing steps: Because the immunoSEQ output included only junctional sequences and no quality scores, the filtering could not be the same as the filtering used for full-length reads. Sequences were annotated with PyIR, a Python wrapper for IgBLAST v1.9, and V/J genes and CDR3 were assigned using IMGT germline references. Reads were removed for weak V/J assignments (E-value above 1e-6), missing CDR3, stop codons, out-of-frame junctions, or ambiguous translated residues. V3J clonotypes were defined by identical inferred V gene, J gene, and CDR3 amino acid sequence. Percentage overlap between repertoires was calculated by dividing the number of shared unique clonotypes by the size of the smaller repertoire. Richness of each repertoire was evaluated using RTK rarefaction, the Chao1 estimator, and Recon v2.1 estimates of unobserved clonotypes. OLGA was used to compute generation probabilities for all TCRbeta clonotypes that the gDNA method yielded from four donors. TCRdb provides this immuneACCESS table in a form limited to in-frame rearrangements. Some clones are lacking; in checked studies, under half of them reflect an unresolved V gene, and why the rest are absent is not known. For V, J and clone size, that table is used; D and trimming come from the DNA. In this sample the table shows hundreds of thousands of clones, about 95% of which occur a single time. Clones ranked in the top ten supply less than 0.13% of the sample.

V and J are truncated by 7 bases and 8 bases respectively, leaving an intervening sequence of 16 bases. The germline V gene encodes CDR1 SQVTM and CDR2 ANQGSEA. There are 12 amino acids in the CDR3, from cysteine to phenylalanine inclusive. Only the CDR3 region is kept as DNA, spanning 36 bases read in frame from base 1. The sequence derives from a woman in her twenties or thirties in good health. The sequence is built from TRBV29-1 and TRBJ2-3; no D gene call is confident. Sequenced sample: naive CD8+ T cells sorted from blood. In light of the paper, this sample's cell subset or site label describes: CD45RA+CCR7+. The DNA is as follows: TGCAGCGCTCCCATAGTGGGAAGTACGCAGTATTTT. It codes for CSAPIVGSTQYF.